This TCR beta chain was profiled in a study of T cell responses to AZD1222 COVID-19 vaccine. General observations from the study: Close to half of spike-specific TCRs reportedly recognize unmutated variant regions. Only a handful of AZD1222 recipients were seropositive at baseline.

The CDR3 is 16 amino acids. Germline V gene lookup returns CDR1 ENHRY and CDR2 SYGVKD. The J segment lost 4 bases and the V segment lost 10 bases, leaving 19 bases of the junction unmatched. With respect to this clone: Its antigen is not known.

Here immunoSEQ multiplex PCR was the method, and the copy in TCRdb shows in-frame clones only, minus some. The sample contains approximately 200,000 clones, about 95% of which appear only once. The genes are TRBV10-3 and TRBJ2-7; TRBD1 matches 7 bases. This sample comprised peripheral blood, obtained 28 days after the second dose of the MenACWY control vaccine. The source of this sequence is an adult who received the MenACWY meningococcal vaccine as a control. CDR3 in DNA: TGTGCCACCATGGCCAATGATGGTCAGGGGGTTTACGAGCAGTACTTC. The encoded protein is CATMANDGQGVYEQYF.